This entry is about one T cell receptor (beta chain). The antigen is unknown. The record originates from a study of early T cells in non-severe SARS-CoV-2 infection. Study results and caveats: The study's VDJdb matching favored anti-spike CD8 responses and missed private and CD4 specificities.

Each single cDNA molecule received a unique molecular identifier. TCRdb re-derived calls from the 5' RACE reads in MiXCR, one entry per CDR3 protein. The sample includes 65,000 to 95,000 distinct CDR3 sequences, 15% to 20% of them seen just once. V shed 3 bases and J shed 10 bases, with 25 bases lying between them. This CDR3 is built from 18 residues. This receptor was taken from an adult who was a healthcare worker with PCR-confirmed SARS-CoV-2 infection or an uninfected control (not recorded which). The sample was whole blood. V usage is TRBV12-3 or TRBV12-4 and J usage is TRBJ1-6; D ambiguous. CDR3 coding DNA: TGTGCCAGCAGTTTTCGTGTTGTTGCGATAGCGGACGCATCACCCCTCCACTTT. Protein sequence: CASSFRVVAIADASPLHF.